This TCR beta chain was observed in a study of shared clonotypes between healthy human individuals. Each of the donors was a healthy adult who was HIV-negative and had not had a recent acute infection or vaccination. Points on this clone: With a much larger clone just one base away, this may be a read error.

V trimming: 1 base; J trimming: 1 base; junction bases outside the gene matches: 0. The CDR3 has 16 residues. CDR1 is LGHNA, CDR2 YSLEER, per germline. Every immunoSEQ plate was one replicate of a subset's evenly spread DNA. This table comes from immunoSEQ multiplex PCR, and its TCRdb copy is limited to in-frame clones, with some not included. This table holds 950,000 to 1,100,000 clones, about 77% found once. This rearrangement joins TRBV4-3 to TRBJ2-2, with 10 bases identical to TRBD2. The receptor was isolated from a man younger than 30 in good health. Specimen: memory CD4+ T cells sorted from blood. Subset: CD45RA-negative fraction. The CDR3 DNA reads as TGCGCCAGCAGCCAAGTAGCGGGAGGGAACACCGGGGAGCTGTTTTTT. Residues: CASSQVAGGNTGELFF.